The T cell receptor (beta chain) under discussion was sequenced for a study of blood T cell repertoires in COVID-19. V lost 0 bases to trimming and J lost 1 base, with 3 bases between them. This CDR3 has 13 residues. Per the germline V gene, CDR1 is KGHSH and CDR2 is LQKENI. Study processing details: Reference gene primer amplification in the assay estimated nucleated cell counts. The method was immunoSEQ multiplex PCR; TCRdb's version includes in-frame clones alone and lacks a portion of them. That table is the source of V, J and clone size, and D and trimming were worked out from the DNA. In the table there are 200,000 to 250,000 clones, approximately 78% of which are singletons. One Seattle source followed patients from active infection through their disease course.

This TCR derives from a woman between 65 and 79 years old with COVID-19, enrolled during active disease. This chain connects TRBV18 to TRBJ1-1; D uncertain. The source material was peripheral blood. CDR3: CASSPPRNTEAFF. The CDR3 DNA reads TGTGCCAGCTCACCACCGAGGAACACTGAAGCTTTCTTT.